This TCR beta chain was retrieved from a study of tumor-infiltrating lymphocytes in primary liver carcinoma. As for the study in general: The study enrolled male and female patients aged 30 to 69 years. Tumor staging was T1-T3 N0M0; sizes spanned roughly 4 to 11 cm across. Study-level findings and limits: Whereas tumor region pairs overlapped more, tumor-adjacent and tumor-blood pairs overlapped less.

Germline CDR1 and CDR2: MNHNS and SASEGT. The CDR3 sequence is 12 residues long. To note about this clonotype: Antigen: not known. Given a much more abundant clone one base away, this may be a read error.

A constant-region primer served to make TCR beta cDNA from around 500 ng total RNA. ARM-PCR was slightly modified, and three nested multiplex PCR rounds with it gave rise to the TCR beta libraries. Two initial PCR rounds of about 10 cycles each paired TRBV1-TRBV30 forward primers with a C-beta reverse primer. TCRdb ran MiXCR on the multiplex PCR reads and lists one entry per CDR3 protein. The sample has 85,000 to 100,000 distinct CDR3 sequences, around 68% seen once. Taking 20-30 mg of unsorted bulk tissue, the authors co-extracted RNA and DNA. Patients were chronically HBV-infected and treatment-naive.

The clonotype was recovered from a man aged 40-50 years with primary liver carcinoma and hepatitis B virus infection. V usage is TRBV6-1 and J usage is TRBJ2-5, with D unclear. The source material was tumor-adjacent normal liver tissue. The CDR3 DNA is TGTGCCAGCAGGCACCTACAAGAGACCCAGAACTTC. This translates into CASRHLQETQNF.